This T cell receptor beta chain is from a study of molecular identifiers for immune sequencing clone quantification. In the case of this clonotype: One end of the junction fails to match germline, which may point to a read error.

CDR3 length: 17 amino acids. Germline CDR1 is SGHRS and CDR2 is YFSETQ. TCRdb used MiXCR to reprocess the PCR reads, holding one entry per CDR3 protein. There are more than 300,000 distinct CDR3 sequences in the sample; about 22% occur only once, and approximately 0.84% lies in the top ten. This TCR was recovered from a human donor in good health. Some libraries in this study had Jurkat cell RNA spiked in. Sequenced sample: naive CD8+ T cells from blood, with Jurkat cell RNA spiked in. Sample subset: FACS-sorted CD8+CD4-CCR7+CD45RA+ naive T cells. The chain has TRBV5-1 and TRBJ2-5, with 9 bases aligning to TRBD2. The CDR3 DNA reads as TGCGCCAGCAGCTCCCCGGAGAGCGGGGGGTACCAAGAGGCCCAGTACTTC. It specifies CASSSPESGGYQEAQYF.